This paragraph reports one T cell receptor beta chain. This clonotype was picked up many times. Its antigen specificity is not known. No clone much larger than this one lies a single base away; base qualities are absent. Libraries were prepared through RACE. For sequencing, a NextSeq 500 was employed. Library preparation attached unique molecular identifiers to individual cDNA molecules for quantitative, reproducible TCR counting. For every blood RNA sample, sequencing covered both the TCR alpha and TCR beta chains. The paper's processing steps were these. Samples had a median of 95,638 TCRs, with a range from about 23,224 to 690,600. V, J and CDR3 annotation of the TCR reads was performed with the Decombinator software suite. For the PS versus PT1 abundance plots, all samples were subsampled to the same number of TCRs (28,000). Expanded TCRs were defined as absent before sensitization and observed at least eight times at the 2-week time point. Clones were called with MiXCR by TCRdb after fastp trimmed the public reads at Q25, and only in-frame beta chains were retained. For every CDR3 protein sequence, its rows merge into one entry that carries the most common genes and DNA. TCRdb's processing, not the authors' own work, is the source of the V and J calls. For this sample the table gives about 89,000 distinct CDR3 sequences, of which 11% were detected only once. The biggest ten clones account for 2.2% of the sample.

The germline V gene sets CDR1 to SGHDT and CDR2 to YYEEEE. The cysteine opens and the phenylalanine closes a CDR3 of 12 amino acids. Just the 36-base CDR3 DNA is kept, in frame starting at base 1. V and J are trimmed by 7 bases and 8 bases, and the gene matches miss 7 bases of the junction. In the paper's terms, the time point label means: patch test 2, 6 weeks after DPC sensitization. The treatment or condition label of this sample denotes: therapeutic diphenylcyclopropenone sensitization with weekly scalp DPC. At every patch-test visit, the blood draw took place before the patch test was put on. Patients were eligible if aged 18 to 70, diagnosed with alopecia and judged suitable for DPC therapy, and pregnant patients were excluded. Total RNA was extracted from unfractionated whole blood collected in Tempus Blood RNA tubes. The data originate from a study of human T cells and chemical hapten exposure (dated by TCRdb to about 2021). At the level of the whole study: For sensitization, 2% DPC in acetone was applied to a roughly 2 cm by roughly 2 cm area of upper inner arm skin. Throughout the roughly 26-week study period, patients were also given weekly therapeutic DPC doses on the scalp. Patch tests used Finn chambers with 0.01% DPC on the upper back, scored after 6 days by International Contact Dermatitis Research Group standards. Most of the patients in the cohort were female, and the cohort covered alopecia areata with under or over 50% scalp involvement, alopecia totalis and alopecia universalis. Libraries were pooled for sequencing, and variation in per-sample TCR yields was attributed mainly to small differences in library volumes within the pool. In alopecia patients, the study followed how the peripheral blood TCR repertoire changed in vivo over primary and secondary sensitization to diphenylcyclopropenone (DPC), a hapten. Blood was sampled from patients pre-sensitization (week 0) and at 2, 6 and about 24 weeks after DPC sensitization. For TCR sequencing, blood came from 25 to 30 alopecia patients at anywhere from one to four time points (pre-sensitization, 2, 6 and 24 weeks). What the research found in general, with its limitations: Alopecia, a presumed autoimmune disease, was present in all patients, so the immune response of the patients might differ from that of healthy individuals. After repeated subsampling, changes were observed in the strength of the expansion versus patch-test correlation and in the threshold at which the correlation became significant. Patch test score correlated positively with the number of PT1 expanded TCRs, reaching significance at thresholds 8, 16 and 32 but not at 4. The number of TCRs above 1 in 1000 frequency did not change with DPC sensitization; there was no evidence of global repertoire structure alterations. Compared with pre-sensitization or healthy control sets, expanded TCRs formed significantly more large CDR3 similarity clusters, which is consistent with antigen-driven responses.

The rearrangement combines TRBV5-6 with TRBJ1-2, with 8 central nucleotides matching TRBD1. The sequencing used whole blood, collected in connection with sensitization to the hapten diphenylcyclopropenone (DPC). The receptor comes from a man between 40 and 49 years old with alopecia areata. Some clones in this sample may be carry-over from other donors' samples. The base sequence is TGTGCCAGCTCCTCCGGGACAGGAGGCTACACCTTC. This translates into CASSSGTGGYTF.